This T cell receptor beta chain was identified during a study of Ad26.COV2.S vaccination and SARS-CoV-2 variants. General study results and limits: It was found that vaccine and placebo recipients had similar non-spike TCR breadth. Following vaccination, spike-specific CD8+ and CD4+ T cell responses reportedly exhibited substantial breadth.

On this clone itself: Its target is unknown.

Profiling relied on immunoSEQ multiplex PCR, and the TCRdb table lists in-frame clones only, not all of them. Counted here are some 500,000 clones, nearly 90% occurring once; the ten biggest clones make up approximately 2.5%. Treatment indicated: some 20 received Ad26.COV2.S at low or high dose, single or two shots; about five received placebo; per-sample allocation not given. Collection of the samples took place on day 63 after the first injection of vaccine or placebo. The CDR3 covers 21 residues. Germline V lookup: CDR1 MNHNY, CDR2 SVGAGI (reference sequence). J gave up 1 base and V 5 bases, and 22 bases lay outside the gene matches.

This TCR derives from a person aged 18 to 65 who received the Ad26.COV2.S COVID-19 vaccine or a placebo. The sample in question was peripheral blood, obtained in a trial of Ad26.COV2.S vaccine versus placebo. The chain joins TRBV6-6 to TRBJ2-1, with 8 nucleotides matching TRBD2. This CDR3 reads CASSQIWGTAGGISSYNEQFF. The DNA of the CDR3 is TGTGCCAGCAGTCAGATCTGGGGTACGGCGGGAGGAATAAGTTCCTACAATGAGCAGTTCTTC.